The T cell receptor (beta chain) described here comes from a study of blood T cell repertoires in COVID-19. Study information: COVID-19 samples from acute and convalescent phases originated in the United States, Italy and Spain. T cells, B-cell-depleted T cells, or PBMCs provided the cDNA or gDNA that served as material.

In the original analysis: From reference gene primer amplification, estimates of nucleated cell counts were derived. The table came from immunoSEQ multiplex PCR; TCRdb's copy has only in-frame clones and leaves some out. V, J and clone size derive from that table, while D and trimming were established from the DNA sequence. The table has about 150,000 clones, around 85% seen once; the top ten hold 6.9%. This clone was detected only once. Its ends do not fully match the called genes, so a read error is possible. Seattle enrolled patients during active infection and tracked them longitudinally. This CDR3 has 15 amino acids. The V gene's germline CDR1 is SGHVS and CDR2 FQNEAQ.

The receptor comes from a man at least 80 years old with COVID-19, enrolled during active disease. Sequenced sample: peripheral blood. The V gene is TRBV7-8, the J gene TRBJ1-5, with 8 bases matching TRBD1. The CDR3 nucleotides read TGTGCCAGCACCTTAGGACAGGGTCTCAATCAGCCCCAGCATTTT. It yields the protein CASTLGQGLNQPQHF.